The 25 T cell receptor beta chains below were found in one sample sequenced in a study of shared clonotypes between healthy human individuals. Assay: immunoSEQ multiplex PCR; the TCRdb copy retains only in-frame clones and omits some. The sample contains 95,000 to 120,000 clones, 55% to 70% of which appear only once. Sequencing was carried out using memory CD8+ T cells sorted from blood. Documented subset: CD45RO+ cells pooled with CCR7-negative TemRA cells. These receptors came from a woman in her thirties in good health.

The rearrangement joins TRBV6-4 to TRBJ2-1, with D tentatively TRBD1 or TRBD2 (5 bases each). The germline CDR1 and CDR2 sequences are MRHNA and SNTAGT. This CDR3 is built from 19 residues. The V and J ends lost 0 bases and 4 bases respectively, with 22 bases between them. The chain's CDR3 is CASSDSTAPGPTRYNEQFF. The CDR3 nucleotides are TGTGCCAGCAGTGACTCGACAGCGCCGGGTCCCACTAGGTACAATGAGCAGTTCTTC.

This clone was counted many times. The chain joins TRBV27 to TRBJ2-5; D remains unclear. Germline-derived CDR1 and CDR2 are MNHEY and SMNVEV (reference sequence). V was trimmed by 7 bases and J by 5 bases, leaving 11 bases between them. There are 12 residues in the CDR3. CDR3: CASIAGDETQYF. CDR3 coding DNA: TGTGCCAGCATCGCTGGAGACGAGACCCAGTACTTC.

The J gene is TRBJ2-7, the V gene TRBV7-9; D call uncertain. Trimming left V 5 bases short and J 6 bases short, with 20 bases between. In germline, CDR1 is SEHNR, CDR2 FQNEAQ (reference sequence). CDR3 length equals 15 residues. DNA for the CDR3: TGTGCCAGCAGCGGAAGGTCATGGTCTAGGACCGAGCAGTACTTC. Residues: CASSGRSWSRTEQYF.

The genes are TRBV27 and TRBJ2-7, with D perhaps assigned TRBD1 or TRBD2 (5 bases each). CDR3 size: 15 residues. The ends were cut back, 6 bases at V and 3 bases at J, with 18 bases in the middle. Germline loops: CDR1 MNHEY, CDR2 SMNVEV (reference sequence). CDR3 DNA sequence: TGTGCCAGCAGGGCTTTGAAGGGGAGATACTACGAGCAGTACTTC. Protein sequence: CASRALKGRYYEQYF.

Turning to this clone: The sample carries other DNA sequences with the same CDR3. The chain carries TRBV13 and TRBJ2-7; D is perhaps TRBD2 (5 bases). The CDR3 loop spans 13 amino acids. Looked up from germline, CDR1 is PRHDT and CDR2 is FYEKMQ (reference sequence). V gave up 3 bases and J gave up 2 bases, with 8 bases separating them. CDR3 DNA sequence: TGTGCCAGCAGCTTTCGGGATACCTACGAGCAGTACTTC. Amino acid sequence: CASSFRDTYEQYF.

V is TRBV9 and J is TRBJ2-3; 14 bases align to TRBD2. The germline CDR1 and CDR2 sequences are SGDLS and YYNGEE. V lost 5 bases, J lost 5 bases, and 7 bases stayed unmatched. CDR3 size: 16 residues. The CDR3 nucleotides read TGTGCCAGCAGTGACCCAGGGACTAGCGGGAGAGATACGCAGTATTTT. It encodes CASSDPGTSGRDTQYF.

The gene calls are TRBV28 and TRBJ1-3; D is unclear. The germline CDR1 and CDR2 sequences are MDHEN and SYDVKM. CDR3 length: 13 residues. V was cut by 5 bases and J by 7 bases, with 12 bases left in between. The DNA of the CDR3 is TGTGCCAGCAGTGGATCTACCTGGAACACCATATATTTT. This translates into CASSGSTWNTIYF. The complete variable domain, with remaining parts taken from reference TRBV28 and TRBJ1-3, reads DVKVTQSSRYLVKRTGEKVFLECVQDMDHENMFWYRQDPGLGLRLIYFSYDVKMKEKGDIPEGYSVSREKKERFSLILESASTNQTSMYLCASSGSTWNTIYFGEGSWLTVV.

A note on this clone: A far larger clone is a single base away, which makes a read error likely. V and J are TRBV11-1 and TRBJ2-7; tentative D call: TRBD2 (7 bases). The CDR3 covers 16 residues. Germline values: CDR1 SGHAT, CDR2 FQDESV (reference sequence). The germline V and J ends were trimmed by 2 bases and 6 bases, with 20 bases remaining between them. The CDR3 protein is CASSLLAGVGGGEQYF. In DNA form, the CDR3 reads TGTGCCAGCAGCTTACTTGCGGGAGTAGGGGGGGGCGAGCAGTACTTC. Looking up the rest from reference TRBV11-1 and TRBJ2-7 gives the full variable domain: EAEVAQSPRYKITEKSQAVAFWCDPISGHATLYWYRQILGQGPELLVQFQDESVVDDSQLPKDRFSAERLKGVDSTLKIQPAELGDSAMYLCASSLLAGVGGGEQYFGPGTRLTVT.

This chain connects TRBV6-6 to TRBJ2-1; 8 nucleotides match TRBD2. This CDR3 has 15 residues. Losses at the gene ends were 5 bases for V and 9 bases for J; bases not matched to a gene: 12. Germline-derived CDR1 and CDR2 are MNHNY and SVGAGI (reference sequence). Here the CDR3 DNA reads TGTGCCAGCAGTAAATATCAGACTAGCGTTACTGAGCAGTTCTTC. This gives the protein CASSKYQTSVTEQFF.

Sample share makes this clone medium-sized. The chain combines TRBV11-2 with TRBJ2-1; TRBD2 aligns across 10 bases. V trimming: 6 bases; J trimming: 8 bases; junction bases outside the gene matches: 10. CDR3 size: 15 residues. Germline-derived CDR1 and CDR2 are SGHAT and FQNNGV. CDR3 nucleotide sequence: TGTGCCAGCAGTAATGTAGCGGGAGGAGAGGATGAGCAGTTCTTC. This encodes CASSNVAGGEDEQFF.

Only a few counts were recorded for this clone. The gene calls are TRBV28 and TRBJ1-5; weak D call: TRBD1 (5 bases). This CDR3 has 19 residues. V shed 6 bases and J shed 2 bases, with 26 bases lying between them. Per the germline V gene, CDR1 is MDHEN and CDR2 is SYDVKM. CDR3 nucleotide sequence: TGTGCCAGCAGCCAAGGAACCCGACAGATATGGTGGGGCAATCAGCCCCAGCATTTT. This sequence encodes CASSQGTRQIWWGNQPQHF. The full variable domain, in which reference TRBV28 and TRBJ1-5 provide the parts outside the CDR3, is DVKVTQSSRYLVKRTGEKVFLECVQDMDHENMFWYRQDPGLGLRLIYFSYDVKMKEKGDIPEGYSVSREKKERFSLILESASTNQTSMYLCASSQGTRQIWWGNQPQHFGDGTRLSIL.

This chain joins TRBV18 and TRBJ1-4, with 9 nucleotides matching TRBD1. CDR3 length: 16 amino acids. V was clipped by 3 bases and J by 7 bases; unmatched bases: 9. CDR1 is KGHSH and CDR2 is LQKENI in the germline V gene. CDR3 amino acids: CASSPNRGLVSEKLFF. The CDR3 DNA reads as TGTGCCAGCTCACCCAACAGGGGGCTCGTGAGTGAAAAACTGTTTTTT.

The chain joins TRBV27 to TRBJ2-6, with 7 bases that match TRBD1. The CDR3 runs 19 residues. In germline, CDR1 is MNHEY, CDR2 SMNVEV (reference sequence). J gave up 0 bases and V 4 bases, and 12 bases lay outside the gene matches. The CDR3 protein is CASSWTPGQLYSGANVLTF. In nucleotides, the CDR3 is TGTGCCAGCAGTTGGACACCGGGACAGCTTTACTCTGGGGCCAACGTCCTGACTTTC.

This clone was picked up many times. The chain couples TRBV15 to TRBJ2-3; TRBD1 is a possible D gene (8 bases). Germline assignment: CDR1 LNHNV and CDR2 YYDKDF (reference sequence). CDR3 size: 17 residues. Trimming stripped 1 base from V and 2 bases from J, with 16 bases between. In nucleotides, the CDR3 is TGTGCCACCAGCAGAGTGGGAGGGACAGGACTCACAGATACGCAGTATTTT. Translating gives CATSRVGGTGLTDTQYF.

The chain couples TRBV6-6 to TRBJ1-4; no definite D call. CDR3 length: 14 residues. The germline gives CDR1 MNHNY, CDR2 SVGAGI (reference sequence). Trimming stripped 5 bases from V and 4 bases from J, with 11 bases between. CDR3 in DNA: TGTGCCAGCAGTCGTACCAGGATTAATGAAAAACTGTTTTTT. Residues: CASSRTRINEKLFF.

This clone was recorded only once. The J gene is TRBJ2-7, the V gene TRBV5-4; D might be TRBD1 or TRBD2, each matching 5 bases. Germline V gives CDR1 SGHNT, CDR2 YYREEE (reference sequence). The V end was cut by 4 bases, the J end by 2 bases, with 13 bases between. The CDR3 consists of 14 residues. CDR3 sequence: CASSNRDGTYEQYF. CDR3 bases: TGTGCCAGCAGCAACCGGGACGGGACCTACGAGCAGTACTTC.

J is TRBJ2-1 and V is TRBV19; the D call may be TRBD1 or TRBD2 (5 bases each). The CDR3 covers 14 residues. The germline V and J ends were trimmed by 3 bases and 0 bases, with 6 bases remaining between them. Germline lookup yields CDR1 LNHDA and CDR2 SQIVND (reference sequence). The CDR3 DNA reads TGTGCCAGTAGTATGGGGGACTCCTACAATGAGCAGTTCTTC. Translation: CASSMGDSYNEQFF.

This clone was picked up a small number of times. The chain has TRBV11-2 and TRBJ2-7, with 13 bases identical to TRBD2. The CDR3 length is 17 residues. V lost 5 bases to trimming and J lost 2 bases; unmatched junction nucleotides: 9. The germline CDR1 and CDR2 sequences are SGHAT and FQNNGV. CDR3 nucleotides: TGTGCCAGCAGCCCATTGACTAGCGGGAGGCGAGCCTACGAGCAGTACTTC. It encodes CASSPLTSGRRAYEQYF.

V and J are TRBV7-2 and TRBJ2-2, with a possible D match to TRBD1 (6 bases). Germline V gives CDR1 SGHTA, CDR2 FQGNSA. The CDR3 is made up of 17 amino acids. V dropped 5 bases and J dropped 4 bases, with 20 bases sitting between them. CDR3 protein: CASSKWARGLSTGELFF. The CDR3 DNA reads as TGTGCCAGCAGCAAATGGGCCAGGGGCCTGAGCACCGGGGAGCTGTTTTTT.

The chain couples TRBV7-6 to TRBJ2-1; unclear D gene. V shed 3 bases and J shed 10 bases, with 13 bases lying between them. Germline V gene sequence: CDR1 SGHVS, CDR2 FNYEAQ. The CDR3 spans 13 residues. The CDR3 DNA follows: TGTGCCAGCAGCTTGGGCGAGATTCAGGAGCAGTTCTTC. As protein: CASSLGEIQEQFF.

This rearrangement joins TRBV19 to TRBJ2-6, with 7 bases lining up with TRBD2. This CDR3 contains 17 residues. V shed 6 bases, J shed 0 bases, and the junction held 8 bases outside the gene matches. From germline, CDR1 is LNHDA and CDR2 SQIVND (reference sequence). The DNA for the CDR3 is TGTGCCAGTAGCAGGCGGGGGTTACCCTCTGGGGCCAACGTCCTGACTTTC. This codes for CASSRRGLPSGANVLTF.

This clone has only a few counts. The chain combines TRBV7-8 with TRBJ2-7; D gene ambiguous. This CDR3 has 15 residues. CDR1 SGHVS and CDR2 FQNEAQ come from the germline V gene. Trimming stripped 5 bases from V and 1 base from J, with 15 bases between. The CDR3 DNA sequence: TGTGCCAGCAGCCCCGTGACAACCCCATCCTACGAGCAGTACTTC. Translated, it gives CASSPVTTPSYEQYF.

This clone is medium-sized (0.01 to 0.1%) within its sample. This rearrangement joins TRBV7-9 to TRBJ2-1, with D tentatively TRBD2 (5 bases). The V and J ends lost 3 bases and 3 bases respectively, with 15 bases between them. The CDR3 runs to 16 residues. Germline CDR1 is SEHNR and CDR2 is FQNEAQ (reference sequence). CDR3 residues: CASSLATSGDYNEQFF. In nucleotides, the CDR3 is TGTGCCAGCAGCTTGGCTACGAGCGGAGACTACAATGAGCAGTTCTTC.

On this clone: One end of the junction fails to match germline, which may point to a read error. J is TRBJ2-7 and V is TRBV28; 8 nucleotides align to TRBD1. The CDR3 totals 16 residues. CDR1 and CDR2 (germline): MDHEN, SYDVKM. The CDR3 DNA is TGTGCCAGCAACTTACGGTTAGGGACAGGAGTCTACCGACCGCACTTC. This sequence encodes CASNLRLGTGVYRPHF. Looking up the rest from reference TRBV28 and TRBJ2-7 gives the full variable domain: DVKVTQSSRYLVKRTGEKVFLECVQDMDHENMFWYRQDPGLGLRLIYFSYDVKMKEKGDIPEGYSVSREKKERFSLILESASTNQTSMYLCASNLRLGTGVYRPHFGPGTRLTVT.

Here the CDR3 DNA reads TGTGCCAGCAGTCCTAGAAGGCCTGGAAACACCATATATTTT. It encodes CASSPRRPGNTIYF. The chain joins TRBV27 to TRBJ1-3, with D hard to call. The CDR3 runs to 14 residues. Trimming left V 5 bases short and J 2 bases short, with 10 bases between. Germline-derived CDR1 and CDR2 are MNHEY and SMNVEV (reference sequence).